These 31 T cell receptor beta chains originate from one sample sequenced in a study of patients and donors after allogeneic stem cell transplantation. TCRdb re-derived calls from the RT-PCR reads in MiXCR, one entry per CDR3 protein. In the table there are fewer than 250,000 distinct CDR3 sequences, over 12% of which are singletons. Sequencing was carried out using blood, either unsorted or a sorted T cell fraction (not recorded which). The receptors were sampled from a human donor who was either an allogeneic HSCT recipient or a stem cell or donor lymphocyte infusion donor (not recorded which). It is not recorded whose cells these are; they may come from a transplant donor.

This clonotype showed up many times. The J gene is TRBJ2-1, the V gene TRBV6-1, with D tentatively TRBD1 or TRBD2 (5 bases each). The V end was cut by 8 bases, the J end by 2 bases, with 13 bases between. This CDR3 is built from 14 residues. Germline values: CDR1 MNHNS, CDR2 SASEGT. Here the CDR3 DNA reads TGTGCCAGCGGGGAATGGGGGACCTACAATGAGCAGTTCTTC. The encoded protein is CASGEWGTYNEQFF.

This clonotype was picked up a small number of times. The rearrangement uses TRBV20-1 and TRBJ1-1; D is undetermined. The CDR3 length is 14 residues. Trimming removed 2 bases from V and 3 bases from J, with 13 bases in between. The germline gives CDR1 DFQATT, CDR2 SNEGSKA (reference sequence). DNA for the CDR3: TGCAGTGCTAGATACGGGGAAGAACACACTGAAGCTTTCTTT. This codes for CSARYGEEHTEAFF.

This clonotype has just a few counts. This CDR3 is CASSPGRPTDTQYF. The CDR3 nucleotides are TGTGCCAGCAGCCCGGGGCGACCCACAGATACGCAGTATTTT. The chain joins TRBV12-1 to TRBJ2-3; the DNA was not compared with TRBD1, the D call given in the table. TRBV12-1 is assigned pseudogene status. The CDR3 runs to 14 residues.

The chain carries TRBV3-1 and TRBJ2-5, with a possible D match to TRBD1 (5 bases). Trimming stripped 1 base from V and 5 bases from J, with 14 bases between. The CDR3 has 15 residues. Germline lookup yields CDR1 LGHDT and CDR2 YNNKEL (reference sequence). The CDR3 region is CASSQVAGPLETQYF. The CDR3 DNA sequence: TGTGCCAGCAGCCAAGTGGCAGGGCCGCTGGAGACCCAGTACTTC.

This clonotype was seen ten or more times. V gene TRBV27 combines with J gene TRBJ2-2; D gene uncertain. Germline assignment: CDR1 MNHEY and CDR2 SMNVEV (reference sequence). There are 12 residues in the CDR3. Trimming took 5 bases from V and 3 from J, leaving 4 bases between them. Here the CDR3 reads CASSGYTGELFF. DNA for the CDR3: TGTGCCAGCAGTGGATACACCGGGGAGCTGTTTTTT.

This clonotype was counted ten times or more. The chain joins TRBV7-2 to TRBJ2-1, with 8 bases fitting TRBD1. The CDR3 is made up of 14 amino acids. The ends lost 7 bases at V and 6 bases at J; junction bases unmatched: 8. CDR1 is SGHTA and CDR2 is FQGNSA in the germline V gene. The CDR3 DNA sequence: TGTGCCAGCACCACCGGACAGGGCCTCAATGAGCAGTTCTTC. Its protein is CASTTGQGLNEQFF.

V usage is TRBV12-3 or TRBV12-4 and J usage is TRBJ2-7, with 15 bases that match TRBD2. V lost 8 bases, J lost 6 bases, and 5 bases stayed unmatched. This CDR3 contains 14 residues. CDR3: CASQGLAGGIEQYF. DNA of the CDR3: TGTGCCAGCCAAGGACTAGCGGGGGGGATCGAGCAGTACTTC.

The sample holds a few counts of this clonotype. The chain joins TRBV20-1 to TRBJ2-5; D might be TRBD1 (5 bases). V was pared by 1 base and J by 2 bases, with 11 bases between. Looked up from germline, CDR1 is DFQATT and CDR2 is SNEGSKA (reference sequence). The CDR3 is 14 residues long. The CDR3 DNA follows: TGCAGTGCTAGAGGCAGTGACAGTCAAGAGACCCAGTACTTC. Amino acids: CSARGSDSQETQYF.

The chain links TRBV6-1 to TRBJ1-5; the match to TRBD1 covers 7 bases. The CDR3 is made up of 13 amino acids. Germline CDR1 and CDR2: MNHNS and SASEGT. V shed 8 bases and J 4 bases; nucleotides not matched to a gene: 5. As DNA, the CDR3 is TGTGCCAGCCGGGACAGCAAAAATCAGCCCCAGCATTTT. As protein: CASRDSKNQPQHF.

The V and J genes are TRBV12-3 or TRBV12-4 and TRBJ2-1; D call uncertain. V lost 4 bases and J 7 bases, leaving 11 bases between the germline ends. The CDR3 spans 13 residues. In DNA, the CDR3 is TGTGCCAGCAGTTCCCAATCGGGTAATGAGCAGTTCTTC. This encodes CASSSQSGNEQFF.

This clonotype came up many times. This chain uses TRBV5-1 with TRBJ2-5; perhaps D is TRBD1 or TRBD2 (6 bases each). V gave up 1 base and J gave up 5 bases, with 12 bases separating them. CDR3 length: 14 residues. Germline V CDR1 and CDR2: SGHRS, YFSETQ. The CDR3 loop reads CASSLSSGGETQYF. DNA for the CDR3: TGCGCCAGCAGCTTGTCTTCCGGGGGCGAGACCCAGTACTTC. Variable domain in full (rest from reference TRBV5-1 and TRBJ2-5): KAGVTQTPRYLIKTRGQQVTLSCSPISGHRSVSWYQQTPGQGLQFLFEYFSETQRNKGNFPGRFSGRQFSNSRSEMNVSTLELGDSALYLCASSLSSGGETQYFGPGTRLLVL.

This clonotype was counted between two and nine times. This chain links TRBV20-1 with TRBJ1-1; 10 nucleotides line up with TRBD1. J gave up 0 bases and V 6 bases, and 10 bases lay outside the gene matches. CDR3 length: 16 residues. CDR1 and CDR2 from the germline V gene are DFQATT and SNEGSKA (reference sequence). CDR3 DNA: TGCAGTGCCATCCTAGGACAGGGGGTTTTGAACACTGAAGCTTTCTTT. Protein: CSAILGQGVLNTEAFF.

The rearrangement links TRBV2 to TRBJ1-1, with 10 bases fitting TRBD1. This CDR3 comprises 14 residues. Germline V gene sequence: CDR1 SNHLY, CDR2 FYNNEI. With V trimmed by 6 bases and J by 10 bases, 11 bases remained unmatched. Written as DNA, the CDR3 is TGTGCCAGCAGCCCCACTACGACAGGGGGCTCAGCTTTCTTT. Its protein product is CASSPTTTGGSAFF.

This clonotype rates as medium-sized. This sequence joins TRBV5-6 and TRBJ2-1, with D maybe TRBD2 (7 bases). Germline CDR1 reads SGHDT; CDR2 reads YYEEEE. The ends were cut back, 0 bases at V and 2 bases at J, with 15 bases in the middle. The length of the CDR3 is 17 residues. In DNA form, the CDR3 reads TGTGCCAGCAGCTTGGCCTGGGGGGGGGGCCCCTACAATGAGCAGTTCTTC. It yields the protein CASSLAWGGGPYNEQFF.

The sample holds a few counts of this clonotype. The gene calls are TRBV6-5 and TRBJ2-4; D possibly corresponds to TRBD1 (5 bases). Germline V gene data show CDR1 as MNHEY and CDR2 as SVGAGI. V gave up 0 bases and J gave up 13 bases, with 16 bases separating them. This CDR3 spans 14 amino acids. The CDR3 reads CASSYSDQGRRQYF. In DNA, the CDR3 is TGTGCCAGCAGTTACTCGGATCAGGGCAGGCGCCAGTACTTC.

This clonotype has a count of ten or more. The CDR3 sequence: CASSDRGEGAFF. CDR3 DNA: TGTGCCAGCAGTGACAGGGGAGAAGGAGCTTTCTTT. The rearrangement uses TRBV6-5 and TRBJ1-1, with 8 bases matching TRBD1. Germline CDR1 and CDR2: MNHEY and SVGAGI. The V segment lost 5 bases and the J segment 10 bases; nucleotides outside the gene matches: 6. The CDR3 loop spans 12 amino acids.

The V and J genes are TRBV7-3 and TRBJ2-5; D is possibly TRBD2 (5 bases). CDR1 and CDR2 from the germline V gene are SGHTA and FQGTGA. V was trimmed by 4 bases and J by 4 bases, leaving 10 bases between them. This CDR3 comprises 13 residues. CDR3 amino acids: CASSSGLLETQYF. The CDR3 DNA sequence: TGTGCCAGCAGCTCCGGACTGTTAGAGACCCAGTACTTC.

This clonotype was seen a handful of times. V usage is TRBV6-1 and J usage is TRBJ2-2, with TRBD1 identical over 8 bases. Germline CDR1 MNHNS, CDR2 SASEGT. The CDR3 has 14 amino acids. V dropped 9 bases and J dropped 1; count of bases not matched to a gene: 4. DNA for the CDR3: TGTGCCAGTTCCGGACAGGGGAACACCGGGGAGCTGTTTTTT. This encodes CASSGQGNTGELFF.

There are many counts of this clonotype. The V gene is TRBV10-3, the J gene TRBJ2-1; tentatively, D is TRBD1 (6 bases). The V gene's germline CDR1 is ENHRY and CDR2 SYGVKD. V was trimmed by 3 bases and J by 12 bases, leaving 15 bases between them. The CDR3 spans 13 residues. CDR3 residues: CAISETTGMMQFF. In DNA, the CDR3 is TGTGCCATCAGTGAAACAACAGGGATGATGCAGTTCTTC.

This clonotype appeared many times. The V call is TRBV12-3 or TRBV12-4, the J call TRBJ2-1, with D unresolved. The CDR3 runs 12 residues. V lost 6 bases, J lost 10 bases, and 13 bases lay in between. CDR3 sequence reads: CASRSMVQEQFF. In nucleotides, the CDR3 is TGTGCCAGCAGATCAATGGTCCAGGAGCAGTTCTTC.

This clonotype has at least ten counts. The V call is TRBV5-1, the J call TRBJ1-1; 10 bases map to TRBD1. Germline assignment: CDR1 SGHRS and CDR2 YFSETQ. V shed 2 bases and J 9 bases; nucleotides not matched to a gene: 16. The CDR3 length is 17 residues. DNA of the CDR3: TGCGCCAGCAGCTTTGACCCTCCAGGACAGGGGGTAACAAAAGCTTTCTTT. This encodes CASSFDPPGQGVTKAFF.

The CDR3 DNA reads TGTGCCAGCAGCTTAGGAAGAAGGGGGGGGTTCTCTGGAAACACCATATATTTT. Translating gives CASSLGRRGGFSGNTIYF. V usage is TRBV11-2 and J usage is TRBJ1-3, with TRBD1 as a possible D gene (6 bases). The CDR3 contains 18 residues. The germline V gene encodes CDR1 SGHAT and CDR2 FQNNGV. The ends were cut back, 1 base at V and 0 bases at J, with 16 bases in the middle.

The genes are TRBV7-2 and TRBJ1-1; 7 bases agree with TRBD1. This CDR3 has 14 amino acids. J gave up 6 bases and V 5 bases, and 9 bases lay outside the gene matches. Germline CDR1 SGHTA, CDR2 FQGNSA. The CDR3 DNA reads as TGTGCCAGCAGCCCTGGAGACAGGGTCTCTGAAGCTTTCTTT. Its protein is CASSPGDRVSEAFF.

This clonotype has just a few counts. This chain connects TRBV27 to TRBJ2-3; TRBD2 matches 10 bases. Trimming removed 5 bases from V and 8 bases from J; junction bases left unmatched: 10. This CDR3 region has 15 residues. The germline V gene has CDR1 MNHEY and CDR2 SMNVEV (reference sequence). CDR3: CASSISGSGRATQYF. The CDR3 bases are TGTGCCAGCAGTATTAGCGGGAGCGGGAGGGCTACGCAGTATTTT.

J is TRBJ2-7 and V is TRBV9; perhaps TRBD1 as D (5 bases). V lost 4 bases and J 1 base, leaving 15 bases between the germline ends. Germline-derived CDR1 and CDR2 are SGDLS and YYNGEE. This CDR3 contains 15 residues. The CDR3 reads CASSSGADPSYEQYF. The CDR3 DNA sequence: TGTGCCAGCAGCAGTGGGGCGGATCCTTCCTACGAGCAGTACTTC.

In this sample, this clonotype turned up many times. The chain employs TRBV29-1 and TRBJ2-5; D tentatively reads TRBD1 or TRBD2 (5 bases each). This CDR3 spans 15 amino acids. Germline assignment: CDR1 SQVTM and CDR2 ANQGSEA. V lost 6 bases, J lost 2 bases, and 19 bases lay in between. CDR3 sequence reads: CSVVLGTTAQETQYF. The CDR3 coding sequence is TGCAGCGTCGTATTGGGGACGACAGCACAAGAGACCCAGTACTTC.

This clonotype appeared many times. V gene TRBV5-1 combines with J gene TRBJ2-1; D remains unclear. Germline V CDR1 and CDR2: SGHRS, YFSETQ. The CDR3 is 13 amino acids. V lost 0 bases and J 8 bases, leaving 9 bases between the germline ends. The DNA for the CDR3 is TGCGCCAGCAGCTTGGGAGGTTCCGATGAGCAGTTCTTC. Its protein is CASSLGGSDEQFF.

The rearrangement links TRBV20-1 to TRBJ2-7; 11 nucleotides match TRBD2. CDR1 is DFQATT and CDR2 is SNEGSKA in the germline V gene (reference sequence). The CDR3 has 16 residues. V lost 2 bases, J lost 2 bases, and 8 bases stayed unmatched. CDR3 DNA sequence: TGCAGTGCTAGATCCGGGACTAGCGGACGTACCTACGAGCAGTACTTC. Its protein is CSARSGTSGRTYEQYF.

The table lists this clonotype with a few counts. The chain uses TRBV18 and TRBJ2-1; a weak D match, TRBD1 (5 bases). The germline gives CDR1 KGHSH, CDR2 LQKENI. V was cut by 3 bases and J by 7 bases, with 13 bases left in between. This CDR3 contains 14 residues. The CDR3 nucleotides read TGTGCCAGCTCACCGAGCAGGGCTTGGAATGAGCAGTTCTTC. This sequence encodes CASSPSRAWNEQFF.

V gene TRBV3-1 combines with J gene TRBJ2-1; TRBD2 matches at 9 bases. The CDR3 consists of 16 residues. Per germline, CDR1 LGHDT and CDR2 YNNKEL (reference sequence). V gave up 0 bases and J gave up 6 bases; unmatched junction bases: 6. Written as DNA, the CDR3 is TGTGCCAGCAGCCAAGACGGACTAGCGTCACTCAATGAGCAGTTCTTC. This gives the protein CASSQDGLASLNEQFF.

This clonotype occurred many times. V and J are TRBV2 and TRBJ2-3; possibly TRBD1 or TRBD2 for D (6 bases each). The CDR3 contains 13 residues. Germline-derived CDR1 and CDR2 are SNHLY and FYNNEI. V was shortened by 8 bases and J by 1 base, with 10 bases between the two germline ends. CDR3 amino acids: CASSGGRTDTQYF. CDR3 coding DNA: TGTGCCAGCTCCGGGGGCCGCACAGATACGCAGTATTTT.